This TCR beta chain was observed in a study of T cells after yellow fever vaccination. TCRdb passed the 5' RACE reads through MiXCR, listing each CDR3 protein once. The data show about 320,000 distinct CDR3 sequences, around 4.5% seen once. Germline V CDR1 and CDR2: LGHDT, YNNKEL (reference sequence). This CDR3 spans 14 amino acids. V was shortened by 1 base and J by 3 bases, with 9 bases between the two germline ends. Source: PBMCs, taken 15 days after the yellow fever booster vaccination. This receptor was obtained from a man aged 18 to 30 who received the YFV17D yellow fever vaccine. This sequence joins TRBV3-1 and TRBJ1-1; D might be TRBD1 (6 bases). The CDR3 sequence: CASSQGWGHTEAFF. CDR3 nucleotide sequence: TGTGCCAGCAGCCAAGGATGGGGGCACACTGAAGCTTTCTTT.